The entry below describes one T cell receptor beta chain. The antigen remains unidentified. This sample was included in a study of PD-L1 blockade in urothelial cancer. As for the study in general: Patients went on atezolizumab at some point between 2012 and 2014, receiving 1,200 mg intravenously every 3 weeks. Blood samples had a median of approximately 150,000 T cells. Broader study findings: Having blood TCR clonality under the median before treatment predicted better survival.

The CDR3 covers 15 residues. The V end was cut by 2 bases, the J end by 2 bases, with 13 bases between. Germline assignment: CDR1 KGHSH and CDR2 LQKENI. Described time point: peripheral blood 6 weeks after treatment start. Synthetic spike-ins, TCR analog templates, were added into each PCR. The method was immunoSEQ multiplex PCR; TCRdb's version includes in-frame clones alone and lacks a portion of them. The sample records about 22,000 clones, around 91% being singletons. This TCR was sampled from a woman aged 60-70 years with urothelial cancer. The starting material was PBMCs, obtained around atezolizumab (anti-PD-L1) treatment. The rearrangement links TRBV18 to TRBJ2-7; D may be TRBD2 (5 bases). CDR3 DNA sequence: TGTGCCAGCTCACCAATGAGCGGAAACACCTACGAGCAGTACTTC. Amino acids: CASSPMSGNTYEQYF.